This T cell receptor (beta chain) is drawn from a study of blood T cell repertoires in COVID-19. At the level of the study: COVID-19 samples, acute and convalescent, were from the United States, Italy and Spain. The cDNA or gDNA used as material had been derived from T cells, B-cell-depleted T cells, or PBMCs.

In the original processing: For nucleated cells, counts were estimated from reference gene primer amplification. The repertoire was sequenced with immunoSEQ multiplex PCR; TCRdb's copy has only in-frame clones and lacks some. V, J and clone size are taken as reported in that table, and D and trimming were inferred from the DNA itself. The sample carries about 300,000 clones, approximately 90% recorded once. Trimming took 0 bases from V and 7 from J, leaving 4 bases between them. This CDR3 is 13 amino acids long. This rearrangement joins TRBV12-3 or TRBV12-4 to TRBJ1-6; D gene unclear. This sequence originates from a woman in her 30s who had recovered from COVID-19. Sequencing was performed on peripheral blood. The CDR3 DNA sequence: TGTGCCAGCAGTTTAGCCAGGAATTCACCCCTCCACTTT. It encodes CASSLARNSPLHF.